This T cell receptor (beta chain) was identified in a study of cytomegalovirus exposure and HLA in healthy donors. Regarding the study as a whole: In a later analysis, across HLA loci, associated TCR counts were highest for DRB1, lowest for HLA-C.

Healthy bone marrow donors made up the cohort. The table lists this clone with a count of one. Its target is not known. Primers included in the PCR were 60 Vbeta and 13 Jbeta primers. Assay used: immunoSEQ multiplex PCR; TCRdb lists only in-frame clones, some missing. This table holds some 150,000 clones, over 75% found once. CDR3 length equals 11 residues. The germline V and J ends were trimmed by 7 bases and 3 bases, with 7 bases remaining between them. CDR1 is SGHRS, CDR2 YFSETQ, per germline. Material: PBMCs. This rearrangement joins TRBV5-1 to TRBJ1-1, with unresolved D. This TCR was sampled from a female donor in good health and CMV-seronegative. DNA for the CDR3: TGCGCCAGCGGCCACGACACTGAAGCTTTCTTT. Its protein is CASGHDTEAFF.